This TCR beta chain was documented in a study of cytomegalovirus exposure and HLA in healthy donors. Profiled with immunoSEQ multiplex PCR; TCRdb holds only in-frame clones, not every one. Among about 110,000 clones listed, about 87% were seen once. Donors came from a validation cohort of over a hundred subjects, distinct from the first 666-subject cohort. Germline CDR1 MNHEY, CDR2 SVGAGI. V dropped 0 bases and J dropped 0 bases, with 6 bases sitting between them. The CDR3 spans 16 residues. The sequence was obtained from a woman between 18 and 30 years old in good health and CMV-seropositive. The sequenced sample consisted of PBMCs. This chain connects TRBV6-5 to TRBJ2-6; D unresolved. The CDR3 loop is CASSYSLSSGANVLTF. DNA of the CDR3: TGTGCCAGCAGTTACTCTTTGAGCTCTGGGGCCAACGTCCTGACTTTC.